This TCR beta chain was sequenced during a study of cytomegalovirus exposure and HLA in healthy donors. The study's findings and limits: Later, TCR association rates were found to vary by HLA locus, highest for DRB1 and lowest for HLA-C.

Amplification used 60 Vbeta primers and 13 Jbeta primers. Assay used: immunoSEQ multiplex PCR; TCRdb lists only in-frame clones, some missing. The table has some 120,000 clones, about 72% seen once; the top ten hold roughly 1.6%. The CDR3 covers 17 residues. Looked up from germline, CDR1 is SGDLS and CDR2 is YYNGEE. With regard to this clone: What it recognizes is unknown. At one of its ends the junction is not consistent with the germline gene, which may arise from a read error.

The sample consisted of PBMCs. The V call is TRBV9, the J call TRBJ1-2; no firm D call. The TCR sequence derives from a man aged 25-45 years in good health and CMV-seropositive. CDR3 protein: CASSVDPTPFTKYGYTF. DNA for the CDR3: TGTGCCAGCAGCGTAGACCCTACACCCTTCACTAAGTATGGCTACACCTTC. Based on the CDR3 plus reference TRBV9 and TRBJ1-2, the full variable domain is DSGVTQTPKHLITATGQRVTLRCSPRSGDLSVYWYQQSLDQGLQFLIQYYNGEERAKGNILERFSAQQFPDLHSELNLSSLELGDSALYFCASSVDPTPFTKYGYTFGSGTRLTVV.